The clone carrying this TCR beta chain was counted a few times. This record belongs to a study of human T cells and chemical hapten exposure. Study-wide background: An approximately 2 cm by approximately 2 cm inner upper arm patch received 2% DPC for sensitization.

Time point defined: pre-sensitization, week 0. The treatment is: therapeutic diphenylcyclopropenone sensitization with weekly scalp DPC. TCRdb itself ran the RACE reads through MiXCR, one entry per CDR3 protein. The table records approximately 370,000 distinct CDR3 sequences, around 5.5% of them present only once. The clonotype was recovered from a woman between 18 and 29 years old with alopecia areata. Some clones in this sample may be carry-over from other donors' samples. Source: whole blood, taken in connection with sensitization to the hapten diphenylcyclopropenone (DPC).

The CDR3 region has the DNA TGTGCCAGCAGCGCGGGTCCGGAGGGGGCTAATGAAAAACTGTTTTTT. This gives the protein CASSAGPEGANEKLFF. The gene calls are TRBV7-9 and TRBJ1-4, with D perhaps matching TRBD1 (6 bases). The V and J ends lost 5 bases and 3 bases respectively, with 16 bases between them. The CDR3 has 16 residues. From germline, CDR1 is SEHNR and CDR2 FQNEAQ (reference sequence).